This entry describes one T cell receptor (beta chain). Its matching antigen is unknown. A library of TCRbeta sequences, prepared with unique molecular identifiers, was generated. In TCRdb, the PCR reads were re-called with MiXCR into one record per CDR3 protein. The table lists hundreds of thousands of distinct CDR3 sequences, approximately 14% of them singletons. This entry is derived from a study of T-cell reconstitution after alpha-beta-depleted transplantation in children. Whole-study results and caveats: Several hundred graft clones that had expanded were reportedly the source of alpha-beta T cells about two months after transplant. T cells produced anew were the main source of T-cell counts and diversity one year after transplant.

V was cut by 10 bases and J by 5 bases, with 18 bases left in between. Germline CDR1 SEHNR, CDR2 FQNEAQ (reference sequence). The CDR3 is 14 amino acids. The chain recombines TRBV7-9 with TRBJ2-1; tentatively, D is TRBD1 (5 bases). This TCR derives from a girl aged 2-10 years with congenital amegakaryocytic thrombocytopenia, due to receive a stem cell transplant. The specimen was PBMCs, collected before TCRalphabeta/CD19-depleted stem cell transplant. For the CDR3, the DNA is TGTGCCACCCCCCAGGGAACGGATAACAATGAGCAGTTCTTC. Protein product: CATPQGTDNNEQFF.